One and the same sample provided the 2 T cell receptor beta chains below, sequenced in a study of Graves' ophthalmopathy and Graves' hyperthyroidism. Researchers took RNA transcripts and amplified TCR beta CDR3 regions from them. The first round was an RT-PCR with HTBI primers, and the second round was a multiplex PCR. In TCRdb, the multiplex PCR reads were re-called with MiXCR into one record per CDR3 protein. The data hold more than 550,000 distinct CDR3 sequences, with over 40% observed a single time. Sequencing was carried out using peripheral blood. Receptors were obtained from an adult man with Graves' ophthalmopathy.

V is TRBV7-3 and J is TRBJ2-1; 7 nucleotides line up with TRBD1. Germline lookup yields CDR1 SGHTA and CDR2 FQGTGA. The CDR3 spans 12 residues. V trimming: 6 bases; J trimming: 9 bases; junction bases outside the gene matches: 5. CDR3 sequence: CASSEGATEQFF. In DNA, the CDR3 is TGTGCCAGCAGTGAGGGGGCCACTGAGCAGTTCTTC.

This clonotype was seen repeatedly, ten times or more. The rearrangement joins TRBV10-3 to TRBJ1-5; no reliable D call. The CDR3 is 14 amino acids. V was shortened by 2 bases and J by 2 bases, with 7 bases between the two germline ends. Germline-derived CDR1 and CDR2 are ENHRY and SYGVKD. The CDR3 here is CAISEGQGNQPQHF. The CDR3 DNA reads TGTGCCATCAGTGAGGGTCAGGGCAATCAGCCCCAGCATTTT.